Shown below are 4 T cell receptor beta chains from a single sample sequenced in a study of PD-L1 blockade in urothelial cancer. Assay: immunoSEQ multiplex PCR; the TCRdb copy retains only in-frame clones and omits some. The table has about 110,000 clones, around 85% seen once. This specimen was PBMCs, taken around atezolizumab (anti-PD-L1) treatment. The receptors come from a man aged 50 or older with urothelial cancer.

The V gene is TRBV2, the J gene TRBJ2-5; 9 bases are shared with TRBD1. Trimming took 7 bases from V and 1 from J; bases not matched to a gene: 1. Germline CDR1 SNHLY, CDR2 FYNNEI. The CDR3 consists of 13 residues. The CDR3 nucleotides read TGTGCCAGCAAGACAGGGGGCCAAGAGACCCAGTACTTC. It yields the protein CASKTGGQETQYF.

CDR3 bases: TGTGCCAGCAGCTTAAACTCGGGAGTACCGACAGATACGCAGTATTTT. It encodes CASSLNSGVPTDTQYF. This chain links TRBV11-3 with TRBJ2-3; possible D gene TRBD2, 6 bases. V dropped 2 bases and J dropped 3 bases, with 15 bases sitting between them. This CDR3 has 16 amino acids. Germline V gene lookup returns CDR1 SGHNT and CDR2 YENEEA.

This chain joins TRBV19 and TRBJ2-1; tentative D call: TRBD1 (6 bases). The CDR3 runs 15 residues. From germline, CDR1 is LNHDA and CDR2 SQIVND (reference sequence). Trimming pared 5 bases from V and 0 bases from J, leaving 11 bases between. The CDR3 coding sequence is TGTGCCAGTAGTCCGAGGGGGAACTCCTACAATGAGCAGTTCTTC. It yields the protein CASSPRGNSYNEQFF.

This chain joins TRBV28 and TRBJ1-2; no firm D call. CDR1 is MDHEN, CDR2 SYDVKM, per germline. Trimming removed 6 bases at V and 4 bases at J, with 9 bases between. CDR3 length: 12 amino acids. CDR3 nucleotide sequence: TGTGCCAGCAGCCACAGCCTCTATGGCTACACCTTC. Its protein product is CASSHSLYGYTF.